Shown below are 21 T cell receptor beta chains from a single sample sequenced in a study of T cells in Graves' hyperthyroidism and ophthalmopathy. Amplified TCR beta CDR3 regions came from RNA transcripts. TCR CDR3 regions were first amplified by RT-PCR with HTBI primers. TCRdb reanalysed the multiplex PCR reads using MiXCR and keeps one entry per CDR3 protein. Among around 400,000 distinct CDR3 sequences listed, 15% were seen once. Sequenced material: blood. These receptor sequences come from a woman in her sixties or seventies with Graves' ophthalmopathy.

This clonotype has at least ten counts. V gene TRBV19 combines with J gene TRBJ2-1; TRBD2 aligns across 9 bases. This CDR3 contains 16 residues. Germline CDR1 is LNHDA and CDR2 is SQIVND (reference sequence). The trim removed 4 bases at V and 4 bases at J, leaving 8 bases unmatched. CDR3 nucleotide sequence: TGTGCCAGTAGTACACAGACTAGCGGAGAGTACAATGAGCAGTTCTTC. Amino acid sequence: CASSTQTSGEYNEQFF.

The gene calls are TRBV27 and TRBJ2-5, with 14 positions matching TRBD2. V dropped 4 bases and J dropped 4; count of bases not matched to a gene: 8. Germline V gene sequence: CDR1 MNHEY, CDR2 SMNVEV (reference sequence). This CDR3 has 17 residues. The CDR3 sequence: CASSSRLAGGPAETQYF. In nucleotides, the CDR3 is TGTGCCAGCAGTTCCAGACTAGCGGGAGGGCCCGCAGAGACCCAGTACTTC.

This chain joins TRBV19 and TRBJ2-3; tentatively, D is TRBD1 (6 bases). The CDR3 runs to 16 residues. Germline values: CDR1 LNHDA, CDR2 SQIVND (reference sequence). V was cut by 2 bases and J by 1 base, with 13 bases left in between. The CDR3 reads CASSILPGARTDTQYF. CDR3 nucleotides: TGTGCCAGTAGTATACTTCCAGGGGCCCGCACAGATACGCAGTATTTT.

This clonotype was found a few times. The rearrangement links TRBV9 to TRBJ2-5; D uncertain. The CDR3 extends over 14 amino acids. V was shortened by 3 bases and J by 5 bases, with 14 bases between the two germline ends. Germline V gene sequence: CDR1 SGDLS, CDR2 YYNGEE. This CDR3 is CASSADSWSETQYF. CDR3 DNA sequence: TGTGCCAGCAGCGCCGATTCCTGGTCTGAGACCCAGTACTTC.

At least ten counts were recorded for this clonotype. This chain joins TRBV7-9 and TRBJ1-1; possibly TRBD1 for D (6 bases). Per germline, CDR1 SEHNR and CDR2 FQNEAQ (reference sequence). This CDR3 is 14 amino acids long. The V and J ends lost 4 bases and 3 bases respectively, with 12 bases between them. CDR3 sequence (DNA): TGTGCCAGCAGCTCAAACGGACAGTACACTGAAGCTTTCTTT. Protein product: CASSSNGQYTEAFF. The full variable domain, rest sourced from reference TRBV7-9 and TRBJ1-1, is DTGVSQNPRHKITKRGQNVTFRCDPISEHNRLYWYRQTLGQGPEFLTYFQNEAQLEKSRLLSDRFSAERPKGSFSTLEIQRTEQGDSAMYLCASSSNGQYTEAFFGQGTRLTVV.

V is TRBV20-1 and J is TRBJ2-2; D remains unclear. The CDR3 spans 16 residues. V gave up 6 bases and J gave up 0 bases, with 17 bases separating them. Germline-derived CDR1 and CDR2 are DFQATT and SNEGSKA (reference sequence). The CDR3 DNA reads as TGCAGTGCCACATGCGTCGCGACATCGAACACCGGGGAGCTGTTTTTT. It encodes CSATCVATSNTGELFF.

In its sample, this clonotype was seen many times. The chain is built from TRBV30 and TRBJ1-6; D unresolved. This CDR3 contains 14 residues. V was trimmed by 0 bases and J by 8 bases, leaving 11 bases between them. Germline V gives CDR1 GTSNPN, CDR2 SVGIG (reference sequence). In nucleotides, the CDR3 is TGTGCCTGGAGTGTACGTGCCATGGATTCACCCCTCCACTTT. This sequence encodes CAWSVRAMDSPLHF.

Many counts were recorded for this clonotype. The V and J genes are TRBV20-1 and TRBJ2-7, with TRBD2 matching 7 bases. The germline V gene encodes CDR1 DFQATT and CDR2 SNEGSKA (reference sequence). The trim removed 6 bases at V and 3 bases at J, leaving 14 bases unmatched. The CDR3 covers 15 residues. In nucleotides, the CDR3 is TGCAGTGCGCCTGGACGTACGGCGGGGGACTACGAGCAGTACTTC. This gives the protein CSAPGRTAGDYEQYF.

In this sample, this clonotype turned up a few times. The V gene is TRBV4-1, the J gene TRBJ2-1; D possibly corresponds to TRBD2 (5 bases). The CDR3 extends over 17 amino acids. V lost 0 bases, J lost 2 bases, and 14 bases lay in between. CDR1 MGHRA and CDR2 YSYEKL come from the germline V gene. CDR3 sequence (DNA): TGCGCCAGCAGCCAAGATGTCGGTACCGGGGCCTACAATGAGCAGTTCTTC. It is translated as CASSQDVGTGAYNEQFF.

This clonotype occurred many times. This sequence joins TRBV20-1 and TRBJ2-1; D is unclear. With 6 bases removed from V and 10 bases from J, the gap between germline ends came to 13 bases. Looked up from germline, CDR1 is DFQATT and CDR2 is SNEGSKA (reference sequence). This CDR3 is built from 11 residues. CDR3 loop: CSAPPAREQFF. The CDR3 coding sequence is TGCAGTGCCCCTCCGGCAAGGGAGCAGTTCTTC.

This clonotype showed up many times. The V and J genes are TRBV30 and TRBJ2-3; the match to TRBD2 covers 12 bases. This CDR3 has 16 residues. Germline CDR1 is GTSNPN and CDR2 is SVGIG (reference sequence). Trimming at V came to 2 bases and at J to 3 bases, leaving 6 bases not matched to a gene. The DNA for the CDR3 is TGTGCCTGGAGTCCCGAGACTAGCGGGAGTACAGATACGCAGTATTTT. This codes for CAWSPETSGSTDTQYF.

The chain is built from TRBV29-1 and TRBJ2-2, with 9 bases fitting TRBD1. The CDR3 is 13 amino acids. With 7 bases clipped from V and 6 bases from J, the junction kept 6 bases outside the gene matches. Germline V gene data show CDR1 as SQVTM and CDR2 as ANQGSEA. This CDR3 is CSADRGVAGELFF. The DNA of the CDR3 is TGCAGCGCCGACAGGGGGGTCGCCGGGGAGCTGTTTTTT.

The chain's CDR3 is CASSPLRGGVGNIQYF. The CDR3, as DNA: TGTGCCAGCAGCCCCTTACGGGGAGGAGTTGGAAACATTCAGTACTTC. V and J are TRBV7-8 and TRBJ2-4; D might be TRBD2 (6 bases). Looked up from germline, CDR1 is SGHVS and CDR2 is FQNEAQ. CDR3 length: 16 residues. V lost 5 bases and J lost 6, with 20 bases in between.

This clonotype has at least ten counts. The rearrangement joins TRBV24-1 to TRBJ2-7, with D possibly being TRBD2 (5 bases). V was cut by 5 bases and J by 2 bases, with 9 bases left in between. The CDR3 runs to 13 residues. From germline, CDR1 is KGHDR and CDR2 SFDVKD. As DNA, the CDR3 is TGTGCCACCAGTGTCCCGGGAACCTACGAGCAGTACTTC. Its translation: CATSVPGTYEQYF.

This rearrangement joins TRBV9 to TRBJ1-5; no definite D call. This CDR3 has 13 residues. Germline CDR1 is SGDLS and CDR2 is YYNGEE. The V gene lost 4 bases and the J gene lost 5 bases, with 10 bases spanning the gap. CDR3 protein: CASSRFGDQPQHF. The DNA for the CDR3 is TGTGCCAGCAGCCGATTCGGGGATCAGCCCCAGCATTTT.

This clonotype was counted many times. The CDR3, as DNA: TGTGCCAGCAGTTTATATCAGGGAAATCAGCCCCAGCATTTT. Translating it yields CASSLYQGNQPQHF. This chain links TRBV12-3 or TRBV12-4 with TRBJ1-5; tentative D call: TRBD1 (5 bases). The ends were cut back, 2 bases at V and 4 bases at J, with 9 bases in the middle. The CDR3 has 14 residues.

A few counts support this clonotype. This chain links TRBV6-1 with TRBJ1-3; D not resolved. The CDR3 totals 13 residues. Trimming took off 5 bases at V and 4 bases at J, with 9 bases between the two ends. CDR1 MNHNS and CDR2 SASEGT come from the germline V gene. CDR3 coding DNA: TGTGCCAGCAGTAAATCACCCGGAAACACCATATATTTT. It encodes CASSKSPGNTIYF.

This clonotype came up many times. The chain employs TRBV12-3 or TRBV12-4 and TRBJ2-1; 9 positions match TRBD2. The J segment lost 3 bases and the V segment lost 6 bases, leaving 6 bases of the junction unmatched. The CDR3 loop spans 15 amino acids. The CDR3 reads CASRIAGENYNEQFF. As DNA, the CDR3 is TGTGCCAGCAGGATAGCGGGAGAAAACTACAATGAGCAGTTCTTC.

At least ten counts were recorded for this clonotype. The chain couples TRBV7-2 to TRBJ2-1; 9 bases line up with TRBD2. V dropped 2 bases and J dropped 1; count of bases not matched to a gene: 9. The CDR3 covers 18 residues. Per the germline V gene, CDR1 is SGHTA and CDR2 is FQGNSA. The CDR3 loop reads CASSLRWAGGVSYNEQFF. CDR3 sequence (DNA): TGTGCCAGCAGCTTAAGGTGGGCGGGAGGGGTGTCCTACAATGAGCAGTTCTTC.

There are many counts of this clonotype. J is TRBJ2-7 and V is TRBV5-1, with TRBD2 identical over 9 bases. J gave up 6 bases and V 0 bases, and 7 bases lay outside the gene matches. Germline V gene lookup returns CDR1 SGHRS and CDR2 YFSETQ. This CDR3 comprises 15 residues. The CDR3 DNA sequence: TGCGCCAGCAGCTTGGCCGGGCTAGCGGGAAGCGAGCAGTACTTC. Protein: CASSLAGLAGSEQYF.

Many counts were recorded for this clonotype. The chain employs TRBV20-1 and TRBJ2-7; D uncertain. The CDR3 has 11 residues. From germline, CDR1 is DFQATT and CDR2 SNEGSKA (reference sequence). Trimming pared 7 bases from V and 4 bases from J, leaving 11 bases between. CDR3 protein: CSGLGRYEQYF. CDR3 in DNA: TGCAGTGGACTTGGCCGTTACGAGCAGTACTTC.